These 10 T cell receptor beta chains came from one sample sequenced in a study of T cell responses to AZD1222 COVID-19 vaccine. Sequencing used immunoSEQ multiplex PCR; TCRdb keeps in-frame clones, though not all of them. In the table there are some 150,000 clones, roughly 93% of which are singletons. The sample in question was peripheral blood, obtained 28 days after the second AZD1222 dose. The origin of the receptors is an adult who received the AZD1222 COVID-19 vaccine.

V is TRBV9 and J is TRBJ2-7; TRBD1 aligns across 7 bases. Germline CDR1 and CDR2: SGDLS and YYNGEE. V was clipped by 4 bases and J by 4 bases; unmatched bases: 5. The CDR3 is 13 residues long. CDR3 sequence: CASSPQQGYEQYF. CDR3 DNA sequence: TGTGCCAGCAGCCCTCAACAGGGGTACGAGCAGTACTTC.

The chain combines TRBV3-1 (or the pseudogene TRBV3-2) with TRBJ1-2; no reliable D call. Deletions cut 1 base from V and 6 bases from J, with 12 bases between. From germline, CDR1 is LGHDT and CDR2 YNNKEL (reference sequence). The CDR3 consists of 14 residues. CDR3 sequence (DNA): TGTGCCAGCAGCCAAGTTGGGCCACTTGATGGCTACACCTTC. It is translated as CASSQVGPLDGYTF.

This rearrangement joins TRBV6-5 to TRBJ1-2; no clear D. V lost 3 bases and J 4 bases, leaving 9 bases between the germline ends. CDR3 length: 13 amino acids. The germline V gene has CDR1 MNHEY and CDR2 SVGAGI. The CDR3 nucleotides read TGTGCCAGCAGTTATCCGGGGTCCTATGGCTACACCTTC. Amino acid sequence: CASSYPGSYGYTF.

V and J are TRBV7-2 and TRBJ1-2; 9 nucleotides agree with TRBD1. Germline values: CDR1 SGHTA, CDR2 FQGNSA. The length of the CDR3 is 15 residues. The junction had 7 bases not matched to a gene; V was cut back by 4 bases and J by 4 bases. CDR3 nucleotide sequence: TGTGCCAGCAGCTCACAGGGGGCGTTTACCTATGGCTACACCTTC. Amino acids: CASSSQGAFTYGYTF. The whole variable domain, filled in from reference TRBV7-2 and TRBJ1-2, reads GAGVSQSPSNKVTEKGKDVELRCDPISGHTALYWYRQSLGQGLEFLIYFQGNSAPDKSGLPSDRFSAERTGGSVSTLTIQRTQQEDSAVYLCASSSQGAFTYGYTFGSGTRLTVV.

This chain joins TRBV2 and TRBJ1-1; 9 bases are a match to TRBD1. This CDR3 comprises 14 residues. Per the germline V gene, CDR1 is SNHLY and CDR2 is FYNNEI. Unmatched junction bases numbered 8, after V lost 6 bases and J lost 6 bases. CDR3 bases: TGTGCCAGCAGGGGGACAGGGAGGTCTCCTGAAGCTTTCTTT. Translated, it gives CASRGTGRSPEAFF. The variable domain in full, with the rest retrieved from reference TRBV2 and TRBJ1-1, is EPEVTQTPSHQVTQMGQEVILRCVPISNHLYFYWYRQILGQKVEFLVSFYNNEISEKSEIFDDQFSVERPDGSNFTLKIRSTKLEDSAMYFCASRGTGRSPEAFFGQGTRLTVV.

The chain has TRBV7-3 and TRBJ2-1; 9 bases are shared with TRBD2. The CDR3 has 15 amino acids. Germline CDR1 SGHTA, CDR2 FQGTGA. With 2 bases clipped from V and 7 bases from J, the junction kept 6 bases outside the gene matches. CDR3 sequence reads: CASSLGAGGPNEQFF. The CDR3 DNA reads TGTGCCAGCAGCTTAGGGGCGGGAGGGCCAAATGAGCAGTTCTTC.

The chain couples TRBV25-1 to TRBJ2-7, with D possibly matching TRBD1 (5 bases). Germline-derived CDR1 and CDR2 are MGHDK and SYGVNS. The CDR3 runs 18 residues. V lost 3 bases to trimming and J lost 4 bases, with 25 bases between them. CDR3 loop: CASSDFFRDYRGDYEQYF. As DNA, the CDR3 is TGTGCCAGCAGTGACTTTTTCAGGGATTACCGTGGGGATTACGAGCAGTACTTC.

This clone was observed once. J is TRBJ1-2 and V is TRBV5-4, with 8 positions matching TRBD1. Germline trimming cut 4 bases from V and 4 bases from J; bases unmatched to any gene: 6. The CDR3 runs to 14 residues. From germline, CDR1 is SGHNT and CDR2 YYREEE (reference sequence). CDR3 in amino acids: CASSATGQGYGYTF. CDR3 coding DNA: TGTGCCAGCAGCGCCACCGGACAGGGCTATGGCTACACCTTC.

The rearrangement uses TRBV5-1 and TRBJ2-1; 9 bases fit TRBD1. CDR3 length equals 15 residues. Germline V gene data show CDR1 as SGHRS and CDR2 as YFSETQ. Losses at the gene ends were 4 bases for V and 6 bases for J; bases not matched to a gene: 8. DNA of the CDR3: TGCGCCAGCAGCCGTCGCGGGGGACAGGGCAATGAGCAGTTCTTC. Translation gives CASSRRGGQGNEQFF.

The chain carries TRBV18 and TRBJ1-5; a weak D match, TRBD1 (5 bases). Looked up from germline, CDR1 is KGHSH and CDR2 is LQKENI. The CDR3 runs to 18 residues. Trimming cost V 6 bases and J 0 bases, with 21 bases left between them. The CDR3 loop reads CASSPPLAGRYSNQPQHF. The CDR3 DNA is TGTGCCAGCTCCCCGCCCTTGGCAGGGAGGTATAGCAATCAGCCCCAGCATTTT.